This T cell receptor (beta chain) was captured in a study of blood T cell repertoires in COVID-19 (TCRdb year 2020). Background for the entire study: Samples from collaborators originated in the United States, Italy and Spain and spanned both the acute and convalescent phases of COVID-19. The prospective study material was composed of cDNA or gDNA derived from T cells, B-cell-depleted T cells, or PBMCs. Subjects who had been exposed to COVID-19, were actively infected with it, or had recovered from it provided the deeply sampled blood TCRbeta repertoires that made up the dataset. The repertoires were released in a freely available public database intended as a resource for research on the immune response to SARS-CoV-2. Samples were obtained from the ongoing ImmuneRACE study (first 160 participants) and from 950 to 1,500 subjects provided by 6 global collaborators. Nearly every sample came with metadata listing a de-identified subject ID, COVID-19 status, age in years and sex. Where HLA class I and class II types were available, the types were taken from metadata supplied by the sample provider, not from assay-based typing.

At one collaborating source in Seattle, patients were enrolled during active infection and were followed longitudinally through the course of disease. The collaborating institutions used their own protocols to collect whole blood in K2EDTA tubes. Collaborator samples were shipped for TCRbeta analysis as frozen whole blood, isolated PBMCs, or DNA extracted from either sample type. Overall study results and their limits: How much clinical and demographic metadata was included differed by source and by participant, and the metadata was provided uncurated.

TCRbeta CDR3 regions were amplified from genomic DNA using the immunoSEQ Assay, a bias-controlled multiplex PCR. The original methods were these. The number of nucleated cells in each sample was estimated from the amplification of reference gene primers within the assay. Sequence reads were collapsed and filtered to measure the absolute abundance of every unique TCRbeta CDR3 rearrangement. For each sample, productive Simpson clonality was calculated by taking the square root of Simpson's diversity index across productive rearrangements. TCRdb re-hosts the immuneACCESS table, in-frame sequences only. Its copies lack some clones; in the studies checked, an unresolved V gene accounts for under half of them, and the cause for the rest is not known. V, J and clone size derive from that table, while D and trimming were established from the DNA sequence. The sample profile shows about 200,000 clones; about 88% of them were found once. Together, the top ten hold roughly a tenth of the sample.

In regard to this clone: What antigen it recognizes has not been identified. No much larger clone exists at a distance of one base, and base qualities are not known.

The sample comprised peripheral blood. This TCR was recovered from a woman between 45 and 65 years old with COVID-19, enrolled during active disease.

The DNA reads TGTGCCAGCACCTTTCAGGGGGAGACCGGGGAGCTGTTTTTT. This translates into CASTFQGETGELFF. The chain links TRBV27 with TRBJ2-2, with 7 bases matching TRBD1. Per the germline V gene (reference sequence), MNHEY is the CDR1 and SMNVEV is the CDR2. V ends up 7 bases short and J 5 bases short, with an unmatched junction base count of 7. Including the terminal cysteine and phenylalanine, the CDR3 comprises 14 residues. The DNA shown is the 42-base CDR3, in frame from base 1.